This TCR beta chain stems from a study of blood T cell repertoires in COVID-19. The assay was immunoSEQ multiplex PCR, and TCRdb's table has in-frame clones only and misses some. The sample shows 100,000 to 150,000 clones, 75% to 90% of them seen only once. The CDR3 has 15 amino acids. The chain uses TRBV21-1 and TRBJ2-1; TRBD1, the table's D call, was not compared with the DNA. TRBV21-1 is labeled a pseudogene. The source material was peripheral blood. The receptor comes from a woman at least 80 years old with COVID-19, enrolled during active disease. The CDR3 DNA reads as TGTGCCAGCAGCATCGACAGGGGGCGGTCAAATGAGCAGTTCTTC. This encodes CASSIDRGRSNEQFF.